One sample yielded the 25 T cell receptor beta chains listed below, sequenced in a study of patients and donors after allogeneic stem cell transplantation. TCRdb reanalysed the RT-PCR reads using MiXCR and keeps one entry per CDR3 protein. The sample lists more than 850,000 distinct CDR3 sequences, about a sixth occurring once. Sequencing used blood, either unsorted or a sorted T cell fraction (not recorded which). These receptors were taken from a human donor who was either an allogeneic HSCT recipient or a stem cell or donor lymphocyte infusion donor (not recorded which). It is not recorded whose cells these are; they may come from a transplant donor.

This clonotype was observed a few times. This chain uses TRBV20-1 with TRBJ2-2; 10 bases line up with TRBD2. Per the germline V gene, CDR1 is DFQATT and CDR2 is SNEGSKA (reference sequence). With V trimmed by 7 bases and J by 5 bases, 7 bases remained unmatched. The length of the CDR3 is 14 residues. The CDR3 reads CSVTKAGGTGELFF. The CDR3 DNA sequence: TGCAGTGTTACTAAAGCGGGAGGGACCGGGGAGCTGTTTTTT.

This clonotype was observed many times. The chain employs TRBV29-1 and TRBJ1-6; 7 positions agree with TRBD1. V lost 7 bases to trimming and J lost 8 bases; unmatched junction nucleotides: 5. Germline-derived CDR1 and CDR2 are SQVTM and ANQGSEA. There are 12 residues in the CDR3. CDR3 in DNA: TGCAGCGCTGGGACAGTCGATTCACCCCTCCACTTT. Protein sequence: CSAGTVDSPLHF. Drawing the rest from reference TRBV29-1 and TRBJ1-6, the complete variable domain is SAVISQKPSRDICQRGTSLTIQCQVDSQVTMMFWYRQQPGQSLTLIATANQGSEATYESGFVIDKFPISRPNLTFSTLTVSNMSPEDSSIYLCSAGTVDSPLHFGNGTRLTVT.

This sequence joins TRBV10-3 and TRBJ1-5, with D possibly being TRBD1 (5 bases). The V end was cut by 2 bases, the J end by 5 bases, with 16 bases between. Germline assignment: CDR1 ENHRY and CDR2 SYGVKD. This CDR3 region has 16 residues. The CDR3 loop is CAISETFGGVDQPQHF. CDR3 sequence (DNA): TGTGCCATCAGTGAGACCTTCGGGGGGGTGGATCAGCCCCAGCATTTT.

The V call is TRBV6-5, the J call TRBJ1-1; D not certain. The germline V and J ends were trimmed by 0 bases and 2 bases, with 7 bases remaining between them. Germline CDR1 reads MNHEY; CDR2 reads SVGAGI. CDR3 length equals 14 residues. The CDR3 DNA follows: TGTGCCAGCAGTTACTCGCACGGTAACACTGAAGCTTTCTTT. Its translation is CASSYSHGNTEAFF.

This clonotype was seen a few times. The genes are TRBV7-8 and TRBJ2-3; 14 bases line up with TRBD2. The V gene end was trimmed by 2 bases and the J gene end by 3 bases; junction bases not matched to a gene: 4. Germline assignment: CDR1 SGHVS and CDR2 FQNEAQ. CDR3 length equals 17 residues. This CDR3 is CASSLRLAGGKTDTQYF. For the CDR3, the DNA is TGTGCCAGCAGCTTAAGACTAGCGGGAGGGAAGACAGATACGCAGTATTTT.

This clonotype has a handful of counts. The chain uses TRBV12-3 or TRBV12-4 and TRBJ2-1; TRBD2 agrees at 13 bases. The CDR3 is 22 residues long. V trimming: 7 bases; J trimming: 0 bases; junction bases outside the gene matches: 21. The CDR3 loop reads CASTTGTNPGLAGYSSYNEQFF. The CDR3 DNA reads as TGTGCCAGCACGACGGGTACCAATCCGGGACTAGCGGGGTATAGCTCCTACAATGAGCAGTTCTTC.

This clonotype was seen more than once but under ten times. This chain uses TRBV20-1 with TRBJ2-1; no definite D call. CDR1 is DFQATT and CDR2 is SNEGSKA in the germline V gene (reference sequence). V was trimmed by 4 bases and J by 5 bases, leaving 9 bases between them. There are 12 residues in the CDR3. DNA of the CDR3: TGCAGTGCTACCAGGACCGACAATGAGCAGTTCTTC. Translated, it gives CSATRTDNEQFF.

The V gene is TRBV27, the J gene TRBJ2-7; no clear D gene. The CDR3 sequence is 15 residues long. Germline CDR1 MNHEY, CDR2 SMNVEV (reference sequence). V lost 7 bases to trimming and J lost 4 bases, with 20 bases between them. The CDR3 DNA reads TGTGCCAGCACCAATCACCCCTCTGGACGATACGAGCAGTACTTC. This gives the protein CASTNHPSGRYEQYF.

This clonotype was detected only a few times. This rearrangement joins TRBV5-6 to TRBJ2-4; 9 bases line up with TRBD1. Germline V gives CDR1 SGHDT, CDR2 YYEEEE. V trimming: 1 base; J trimming: 2 bases; junction bases outside the gene matches: 7. CDR3 size: 17 residues. CDR3 sequence: CASSLMRTGAPKNIQYF. For the CDR3, the DNA is TGTGCCAGCAGCTTGATGAGGACAGGGGCCCCCAAAAACATTCAGTACTTC.

The V call is TRBV12-3 or TRBV12-4, the J call TRBJ1-2; 8 bases match TRBD1. V was clipped by 1 base and J by 4 bases; unmatched bases: 11. This CDR3 comprises 17 residues. For the CDR3, the DNA is TGTGCCAGCAGTTTAGACTTCCGGACAGGGCAGGTCTATGGCTACACCTTC. As protein: CASSLDFRTGQVYGYTF.

This clonotype turned up a few times. The V call is TRBV9, the J call TRBJ1-1; 9 bases line up with TRBD1. Germline CDR1 SGDLS, CDR2 YYNGEE. There are 14 residues in the CDR3. The J segment lost 3 bases and the V segment lost 3 bases, leaving 3 bases of the junction unmatched. The CDR3 sequence is CASSETGGDTEAFF. The DNA for the CDR3 is TGTGCCAGCAGCGAGACAGGGGGAGACACTGAAGCTTTCTTT.

CDR3 loop: CASRSDARGDTQYF. CDR3 sequence (DNA): TGTGCCAGCAGATCGGACGCACGAGGAGATACGCAGTATTTT. V is TRBV7-2 and J is TRBJ2-3; D remains unclear. The CDR3 spans 14 residues. Trimming stripped 6 bases from V and 5 bases from J, with 15 bases between. Per germline, CDR1 SGHTA and CDR2 FQGNSA.

This sequence joins TRBV5-1 and TRBJ1-3; tentatively, D is TRBD1 (6 bases). The CDR3 extends over 16 amino acids. CDR1 and CDR2 from the germline V gene are SGHRS and YFSETQ. With 0 bases removed from V and 0 bases from J, the gap between germline ends came to 10 bases. In nucleotides, the CDR3 is TGCGCCAGCAGCTTGGATCGGGGGGCCTCTGGAAACACCATATATTTT. Its protein is CASSLDRGASGNTIYF.

This clonotype turned up a few times. The gene calls are TRBV4-1 and TRBJ2-3; D is perhaps TRBD1 or TRBD2 (5 bases each). This CDR3 region has 15 residues. Germline loops: CDR1 MGHRA, CDR2 YSYEKL. V gave up 1 base and J gave up 9 bases, with 17 bases separating them. CDR3 amino acids: CASSQGGTGFGTQYF. The CDR3 DNA reads as TGCGCCAGCAGCCAAGGGGGGACGGGTTTCGGGACGCAGTATTTT.

Only a few counts were recorded for this clonotype. The CDR3 sequence: CASSQEGQGGEYGYTF. CDR3 DNA: TGTGCCAGCAGCCAAGAAGGACAGGGTGGGGAGTATGGCTACACCTTC. This rearrangement joins TRBV3-1 to TRBJ1-2; TRBD1 agrees at 8 bases. This CDR3 comprises 16 residues. Germline assignment: CDR1 LGHDT and CDR2 YNNKEL (reference sequence). V shed 0 bases and J 5 bases; nucleotides not matched to a gene: 8.

The sample holds a few counts of this clonotype. The CDR3 region has the DNA TGTGCCAGCAATAAACCTCACAGGGCGGGATACAATGAGCAGTTCTTC. Protein: CASNKPHRAGYNEQFF. The rearrangement links TRBV6-2 or TRBV6-3 to TRBJ2-1, with D perhaps matching TRBD1 or TRBD2 (6 bases each). The germline gives CDR1 MNHEY, CDR2 SVGEGT. Trimming removed 7 bases at V and 4 bases at J, with 20 bases between. This CDR3 has 16 residues.

The chain is built from TRBV20-1 and TRBJ1-1, with TRBD1 as a possible D gene (6 bases). V shed 2 bases and J shed 1 base, with 14 bases lying between them. Germline CDR1 DFQATT, CDR2 SNEGSKA (reference sequence). This CDR3 comprises 15 residues. The CDR3: CSARLGRGANTEAFF. CDR3 in DNA: TGCAGTGCTAGATTAGGTCGGGGGGCGAACACTGAAGCTTTCTTT.

This clonotype was observed a few times. This chain uses TRBV5-1 with TRBJ1-3, with TRBD1 matching 8 bases. This CDR3 contains 16 residues. V dropped 4 bases and J dropped 1; count of bases not matched to a gene: 7. Looked up from germline, CDR1 is SGHRS and CDR2 is YFSETQ. The CDR3 bases are TGCGCCAGCAGCCATGGGACAGGACCGTCTGGAAACACCATATATTTT. It yields the protein CASSHGTGPSGNTIYF.

This clonotype came up a few times. This chain uses TRBV5-5 with TRBJ2-1; TRBD1 matches 9 bases. CDR1 is SGHKS, CDR2 YYEKEE, per germline (reference sequence). CDR3 length: 15 residues. With V trimmed by 4 bases and J by 8 bases, 10 bases remained unmatched. The CDR3 sequence: CASSVTGGIAYEQFF. CDR3 nucleotide sequence: TGTGCCAGCAGCGTTACAGGGGGCATCGCGTATGAGCAGTTCTTC.

The J gene is TRBJ1-1, the V gene TRBV12-3 or TRBV12-4; TRBD1 matches 7 bases. The length of the CDR3 is 15 residues. V was clipped by 7 bases and J by 6 bases; unmatched bases: 14. In nucleotides, the CDR3 is TGTGCCAGCACTTACTTGACAGGGCGAAGGGCTGAAGCTTTCTTT. Encoded protein: CASTYLTGRRAEAFF.

This clonotype was counted between two and nine times. This sequence joins TRBV12-3 or TRBV12-4 and TRBJ1-3, with D perhaps matching TRBD1 (5 bases). This CDR3 contains 14 residues. The V end lost 6 bases, the J end lost 4 bases, and 13 bases lay between the germline ends. The chain's CDR3 is CASRYLGTGNTIYF. The CDR3 nucleotides are TGTGCCAGCAGATATTTGGGGACGGGAAACACCATATATTTT.

This CDR3 is CASSLGPAGLADTQYF. In DNA form, the CDR3 reads TGTGCCAGCAGCTTAGGTCCAGCGGGACTGGCAGATACGCAGTATTTT. This chain joins TRBV11-3 and TRBJ2-3; the match to TRBD2 covers 7 bases. The V and J ends lost 1 base and 4 bases, in that order; junction bases with no gene match: 8. Germline CDR1 is SGHNT and CDR2 is YENEEA. The CDR3 has 16 amino acids. The variable domain in full, with the rest retrieved from reference TRBV11-3 and TRBJ2-3, is EAGVVQSPRYKIIEKKQPVAFWCNPISGHNTLYWYLQNLGQGPELLIRYENEEAVDDSQLPKDRFSAERLKGVDSTLKIQPAELGDSAVYLCASSLGPAGLADTQYFGPGTRLTVL.

This clonotype was detected only a few times. The chain combines TRBV20-1 with TRBJ2-3; TRBD2 is a possible D gene (7 bases). Trimming pared 4 bases from V and 4 bases from J, leaving 9 bases between. CDR1 and CDR2 (germline): DFQATT, SNEGSKA (reference sequence). This CDR3 is 12 amino acids long. CDR3 coding DNA: TGCAGTGCTACGGGGGGCCCAGATACGCAGTATTTT. Its protein is CSATGGPDTQYF.

This chain joins TRBV5-5 and TRBJ2-3, with 8 positions matching TRBD2. The CDR3 is made up of 18 amino acids. V was clipped by 1 base and J by 2 bases; unmatched bases: 12. Germline V gives CDR1 SGHKS, CDR2 YYEKEE (reference sequence). Here the CDR3 DNA reads TGTGCCAGCAGCTTGTTAAGGTCGGGGGGGGCTACCACAGATACGCAGTATTTT. It specifies CASSLLRSGGATTDTQYF.

This clonotype was recorded a few times. The chain carries TRBV4-1 and TRBJ1-4; 7 nucleotides line up with TRBD1. CDR3 length: 15 amino acids. Germline loops: CDR1 MGHRA, CDR2 YSYEKL. V gave up 4 bases and J gave up 4 bases; unmatched junction bases: 6. The CDR3 DNA is TGCGCCAGCAGCCTCGACAGGGCTAGTAATGAAAAACTGTTTTTT. Its translation: CASSLDRASNEKLFF.